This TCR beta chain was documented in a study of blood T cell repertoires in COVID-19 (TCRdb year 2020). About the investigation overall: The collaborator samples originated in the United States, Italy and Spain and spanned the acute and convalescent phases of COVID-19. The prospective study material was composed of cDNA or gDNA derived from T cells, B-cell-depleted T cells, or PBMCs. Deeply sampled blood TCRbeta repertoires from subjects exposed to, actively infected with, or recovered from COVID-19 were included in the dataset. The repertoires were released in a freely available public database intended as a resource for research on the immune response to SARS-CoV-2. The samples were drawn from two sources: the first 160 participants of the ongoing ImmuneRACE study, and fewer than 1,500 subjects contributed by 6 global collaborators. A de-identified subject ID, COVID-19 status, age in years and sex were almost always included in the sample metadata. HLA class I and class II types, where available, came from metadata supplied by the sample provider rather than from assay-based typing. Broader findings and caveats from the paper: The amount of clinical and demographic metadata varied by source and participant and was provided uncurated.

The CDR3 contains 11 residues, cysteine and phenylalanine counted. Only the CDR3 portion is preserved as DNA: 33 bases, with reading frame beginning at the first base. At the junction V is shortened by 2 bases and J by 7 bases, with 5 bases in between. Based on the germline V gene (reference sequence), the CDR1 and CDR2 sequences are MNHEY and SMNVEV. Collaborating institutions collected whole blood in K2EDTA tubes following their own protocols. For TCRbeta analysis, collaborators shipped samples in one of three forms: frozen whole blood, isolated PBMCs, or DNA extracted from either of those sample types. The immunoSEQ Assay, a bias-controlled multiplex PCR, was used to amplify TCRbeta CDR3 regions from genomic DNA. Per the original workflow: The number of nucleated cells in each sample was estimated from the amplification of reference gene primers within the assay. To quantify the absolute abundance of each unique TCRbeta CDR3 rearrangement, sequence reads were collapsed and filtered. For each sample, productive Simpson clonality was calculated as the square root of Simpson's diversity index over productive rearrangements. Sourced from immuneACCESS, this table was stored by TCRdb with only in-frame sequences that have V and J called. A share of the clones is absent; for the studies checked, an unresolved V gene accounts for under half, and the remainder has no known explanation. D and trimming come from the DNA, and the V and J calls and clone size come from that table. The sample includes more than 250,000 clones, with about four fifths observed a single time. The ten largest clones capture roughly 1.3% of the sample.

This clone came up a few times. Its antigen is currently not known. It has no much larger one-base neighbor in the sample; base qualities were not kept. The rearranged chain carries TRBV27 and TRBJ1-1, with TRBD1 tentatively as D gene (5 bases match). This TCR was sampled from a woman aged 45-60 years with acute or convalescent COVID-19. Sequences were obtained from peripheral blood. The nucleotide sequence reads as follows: TGTGCCAGCAGTTTAAGGGGTGAAGCTTTCTTT. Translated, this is CASSLRGEAFF.